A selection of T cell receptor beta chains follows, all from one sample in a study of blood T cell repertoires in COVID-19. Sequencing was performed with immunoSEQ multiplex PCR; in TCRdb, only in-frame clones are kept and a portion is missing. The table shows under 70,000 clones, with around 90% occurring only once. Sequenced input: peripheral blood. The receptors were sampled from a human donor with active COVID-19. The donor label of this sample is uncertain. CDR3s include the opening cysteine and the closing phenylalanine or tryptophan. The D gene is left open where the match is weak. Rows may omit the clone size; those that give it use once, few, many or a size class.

cdr3_nt: TGTGCCAGCAGCGTAGACGGGGCTAGCGGATCCTACGAGCAGTACTTC
cdr3_aa: CASSVDGASGSYEQYF
v_call: TRBV9
j_call: TRBJ2-7
clone_size: NA
d_call: TRBD2

cdr3_nt: TGTGCCAGCAGCCGCGGACTCCCCGGCGATGAGCAGTTCTTC
cdr3_aa: CASSRGLPGDEQFF
v_call: TRBV7-9
j_call: TRBJ2-1
clone_size: NA
d_call: NA

cdr3_nt: TGTGCCAGCTCACCATTAACAGAACCCCGAGCTTTCTTT
cdr3_aa: CASSPLTEPRAFF
v_call: TRBV18
j_call: TRBJ1-1
clone_size: NA
d_call: NA

cdr3_nt: TGTGCCAGCTCACCAAGGGGCAGGGAAGGCTATGGCTACACCTTC
cdr3_aa: CASSPRGREGYGYTF
v_call: TRBV18
j_call: TRBJ1-2
clone_size: NA
d_call: NA

cdr3_nt: TGTGCCAGCAGCTTACCCGGGACAGGGGTTTTCTACGAGCAGTACTTC
cdr3_aa: CASSLPGTGVFYEQYF
v_call: TRBV11-2
j_call: TRBJ2-7
clone_size: NA
d_call: TRBD1

cdr3_nt: TGTGCTAGCAGCCGCGGGGGGTGGAATGAGCAGTTCTTC
cdr3_aa: CASSRGGWNEQFF
v_call: TRBV7-7
j_call: TRBJ2-1
clone_size: NA
d_call: TRBD2

cdr3_nt: TGCGCCAGCAGCTTGGCGACTAGCGGGAGAGGGCATGAGCAGTTCTTC
cdr3_aa: CASSLATSGRGHEQFF
v_call: TRBV5-1
j_call: TRBJ2-1
clone_size: NA
d_call: TRBD2

cdr3_nt: TGCGCCAGCAGCCAGGAGGACAGGGGAATGGATGAGCAGTTCTTC
cdr3_aa: CASSQEDRGMDEQFF
v_call: TRBV4-1
j_call: TRBJ2-1
clone_size: NA
d_call: TRBD1

cdr3_nt: TGTGCCAGCGAGGGCCCCACTGGAAACACCATATATTTT
cdr3_aa: CASEGPTGNTIYF
v_call: TRBV12-3/TRBV12-4
j_call: TRBJ1-3
clone_size: NA
d_call: NA

cdr3_nt: TGTGCCAGCAGTTTATTTGGACAGGGGCAAGAGACCCAGTACTTC
cdr3_aa: CASSLFGQGQETQYF
v_call: TRBV27
j_call: TRBJ2-5
clone_size: NA
d_call: TRBD1

cdr3_nt: TGTGCCAGCAGCGTAGCTACAGGGGGCGGCAACTACAATGAGCAGTTCTTC
cdr3_aa: CASSVATGGGNYNEQFF
v_call: TRBV9
j_call: TRBJ2-1
clone_size: NA
d_call: TRBD1

cdr3_nt: TGTGCCAGCAGCTCAAGACGACTAAACTACAATGAGCAGTTCTTC
cdr3_aa: CASSSRRLNYNEQFF
v_call: TRBV7-8
j_call: TRBJ2-1
clone_size: NA
d_call: NA

cdr3_nt: TGTGCCAGCAGCTTAGTGAGGGAGCGGCTAGCGGGAGTTAGTGATACGCAGTATTTT
cdr3_aa: CASSLVRERLAGVSDTQYF
v_call: TRBV11-2
j_call: TRBJ2-3
clone_size: NA
d_call: TRBD2

cdr3_nt: TGTGCCAGCAGCCTACGGGGGACAGGGGGTGGGCCCCAGCATTTT
cdr3_aa: CASSLRGTGGGPQHF
v_call: TRBV6-2/TRBV6-3
j_call: TRBJ1-5
clone_size: NA
d_call: TRBD1

cdr3_nt: TGTGCCAGCAGCAGTACGGGGAGGGGTTATAATTCACCCCTCCACTTT
cdr3_aa: CASSSTGRGYNSPLHF
v_call: TRBV11-2
j_call: TRBJ1-6
clone_size: NA
d_call: NA

cdr3_nt: TGTGCCATCAGTGGAGCAGGGAAAGGGGAAAAACTGTTTTTT
cdr3_aa: CAISGAGKGEKLFF
v_call: TRBV10-3
j_call: TRBJ1-4
clone_size: NA
d_call: NA

cdr3_nt: TGTGCCAGTAGTACCATAGCGGGGCCCTCCTACAATGAGCAGTTCTTC
cdr3_aa: CASSTIAGPSYNEQFF
v_call: TRBV19
j_call: TRBJ2-1
clone_size: NA
d_call: TRBD2

cdr3_nt: TGTGCCAGTAGTATAATCAACGTCCCTCGGGGCTATGGCTACACCTTC
cdr3_aa: CASSIINVPRGYGYTF
v_call: TRBV19
j_call: TRBJ1-2
clone_size: NA
d_call: NA

cdr3_nt: TGTGCCAGCAGCTTGGCCAATGTCTACGAGCAGTACTTC
cdr3_aa: CASSLANVYEQYF
v_call: TRBV5-6
j_call: TRBJ2-7
clone_size: NA
d_call: NA

cdr3_nt: TGTGCCAGCAGTTCGAGACAGGGAGGATATACGCAGTATTTT
cdr3_aa: CASSSRQGGYTQYF
v_call: TRBV6-2/TRBV6-3
j_call: TRBJ2-3
clone_size: NA
d_call: NA

cdr3_nt: TGCGCCAGCAGCCCATTAGACAGTTCATACAATGAGCAGTTCTTC
cdr3_aa: CASSPLDSSYNEQFF
v_call: TRBV4-1
j_call: TRBJ2-1
clone_size: NA
d_call: NA

cdr3_nt: TGTGCCAGCAGTGACACAGGAACCGGGGAGCTGTTTTTT
cdr3_aa: CASSDTGTGELFF
v_call: TRBV6-4
j_call: TRBJ2-2
clone_size: NA
d_call: NA

cdr3_nt: TGTGCCAGCAGCTCCAGAGGGGGGGAGCTGTTTTTT
cdr3_aa: CASSSRGGELFF
v_call: TRBV7-3
j_call: TRBJ2-2
clone_size: few
d_call: NA

cdr3_nt: TGTGCCAGCAGCTTAGAGGCAGGGGCCCTCTCTGGAAACACCATATATTTT
cdr3_aa: CASSLEAGALSGNTIYF
v_call: TRBV7-2
j_call: TRBJ1-3
clone_size: NA
d_call: NA

cdr3_nt: TGTGCCAGCAGCTTACGGGCTAGCGGGGGGGCTGGGGAGACCCAGTACTTC
cdr3_aa: CASSLRASGGAGETQYF
v_call: TRBV7-2
j_call: TRBJ2-5
clone_size: NA
d_call: TRBD2

cdr3_nt: TGTGCCAGCAGCTTAAAAAGCGGGGGGAGGATTGAGCAGTTCTTC
cdr3_aa: CASSLKSGGRIEQFF
v_call: TRBV11-2
j_call: TRBJ2-1
clone_size: NA
d_call: TRBD2

cdr3_nt: TGTGCCAGCAGCTTGGGGCTACGACTGAACACCGGGGAGCTGTTTTTT
cdr3_aa: CASSLGLRLNTGELFF
v_call: TRBV5-4
j_call: TRBJ2-2
clone_size: NA
d_call: NA

cdr3_nt: TGTGCCAGCAGTGACCAAACAGGGGGCGCGTATGAGCAGTTCTTC
cdr3_aa: CASSDQTGGAYEQFF
v_call: TRBV6-1
j_call: TRBJ2-1
clone_size: once
d_call: TRBD1

cdr3_nt: TGTGCCAGCTCTCAGGAGGGGAGAAACACTGAAGCTTTCTTT
cdr3_aa: CASSQEGRNTEAFF
v_call: TRBV18
j_call: TRBJ1-1
clone_size: NA
d_call: NA

cdr3_nt: TGTGCCAGCAGCTTAAGACCCGGCCTGTCCCGGACTAGCGGCACAGATACGCAGTATTTT
cdr3_aa: CASSLRPGLSRTSGTDTQYF
v_call: TRBV7-3
j_call: TRBJ2-3
clone_size: NA
d_call: TRBD2

cdr3_nt: TGTGCCATCAGTGAGTCGGGACAGTCCTACAATGAGCAGTTCTTC
cdr3_aa: CAISESGQSYNEQFF
v_call: TRBV10-3
j_call: TRBJ2-1
clone_size: NA
d_call: TRBD1

cdr3_nt: TGTGCCAGTACCCCCGGGACAGGGGACTACGAGCAGTACTTC
cdr3_aa: CASTPGTGDYEQYF
v_call: TRBV19
j_call: TRBJ2-7
clone_size: NA
d_call: TRBD1

cdr3_nt: TGTGCCAGTAGTATAACGGGAGTAATGTACAATGAGCAGTTCTTC
cdr3_aa: CASSITGVMYNEQFF
v_call: TRBV19
j_call: TRBJ2-1
clone_size: NA
d_call: NA

cdr3_nt: TGTGCCAGCGACCGGGACAGCCTGAACACTGAAGCTTTCTTT
cdr3_aa: CASDRDSLNTEAFF
v_call: TRBV9
j_call: TRBJ1-1
clone_size: NA
d_call: TRBD1

cdr3_nt: TGTGCCAGCAGCTTTACTGAGACACCGACAGATACGCAGTATTTT
cdr3_aa: CASSFTETPTDTQYF
v_call: TRBV7-3
j_call: TRBJ2-3
clone_size: NA
d_call: NA

cdr3_nt: TGTGCCAGCAGCGCTTGGGCGGGGGCAGAAGCTTTCTTT
cdr3_aa: CASSAWAGAEAFF
v_call: TRBV9
j_call: TRBJ1-1
clone_size: NA
d_call: NA

cdr3_nt: TGTGCCAGCAGTTTTAACATCGAGCAGTTCTTC
cdr3_aa: CASSFNIEQFF
v_call: TRBV12-3/TRBV12-4
j_call: TRBJ2-1
clone_size: medium-sized
d_call: NA

cdr3_nt: TGTGCCACCAGTGATTCGCTCAGAACTATGCAGTTCTTC
cdr3_aa: CATSDSLRTMQFF
v_call: TRBV24-1
j_call: TRBJ2-1
clone_size: few
d_call: NA

cdr3_nt: TGTGCCTGGAGTGTCGCAGGCAATCAGCCCCAGCATTTT
cdr3_aa: CAWSVAGNQPQHF
v_call: TRBV30
j_call: TRBJ1-5
clone_size: NA
d_call: NA

cdr3_nt: TGTGCCACCAGCAGAGCTCCGGAGGGCGAGCCCTACAATGAGCAGTTCTTC
cdr3_aa: CATSRAPEGEPYNEQFF
v_call: TRBV15
j_call: TRBJ2-1
clone_size: NA
d_call: NA

cdr3_nt: TGTGCCAGCTCACCAGGGTCAGGAGGGCATCAGCCCCAGCATTTT
cdr3_aa: CASSPGSGGHQPQHF
v_call: TRBV18
j_call: TRBJ1-5
clone_size: NA
d_call: NA

cdr3_nt: TGTGCCAGCAGTCCCTCCAGGGACACTGAAGCTTTCTTT
cdr3_aa: CASSPSRDTEAFF
v_call: TRBV6-6
j_call: TRBJ1-1
clone_size: NA
d_call: NA

cdr3_nt: TGTGCCAGCAGTTCGGCTAGCGGGAGACCCACAGATACGCAGTATTTT
cdr3_aa: CASSSASGRPTDTQYF
v_call: TRBV28
j_call: TRBJ2-3
clone_size: NA
d_call: TRBD2

cdr3_nt: TGTGCCAGCAGTTACTACCAGGGCTCCTACAATGAGCAGTTCTTC
cdr3_aa: CASSYYQGSYNEQFF
v_call: TRBV6-5
j_call: TRBJ2-1
clone_size: NA
d_call: NA

cdr3_nt: TGTGCCAGCAGTGACACAGCGGAGTACAATGAGCAGTTCTTC
cdr3_aa: CASSDTAEYNEQFF
v_call: TRBV6-4
j_call: TRBJ2-1
clone_size: few
d_call: NA

cdr3_nt: TGTGCCAGCAGGGGGACAGGCCATGGCTACACCTTC
cdr3_aa: CASRGTGHGYTF
v_call: TRBV12-3/TRBV12-4
j_call: TRBJ1-2
clone_size: NA
d_call: TRBD1

cdr3_nt: TGTGCCAGTAGTCGGGACACGATGGGCGAAAACATTCAGTACTTC
cdr3_aa: CASSRDTMGENIQYF
v_call: TRBV19
j_call: TRBJ2-4
clone_size: once
d_call: NA

cdr3_nt: TGTGCTAGTGGTTCACCTTCACAGGGGCGGGTCACTGAAGCTTTCTTT
cdr3_aa: CASGSPSQGRVTEAFF
v_call: TRBV12-5
j_call: TRBJ1-1
clone_size: NA
d_call: TRBD1

cdr3_nt: TGTGCCAGCAGGGAAGACAGGGGGAACCTCTCTGGAAACACCATATATTTT
cdr3_aa: CASREDRGNLSGNTIYF
v_call: TRBV6-1
j_call: TRBJ1-3
clone_size: NA
d_call: TRBD1

cdr3_nt: TGTGCCAGCAGCCCCCGACTAGCGGGAGTGAATGAGCAGTTCTTC
cdr3_aa: CASSPRLAGVNEQFF
v_call: TRBV9
j_call: TRBJ2-1
clone_size: NA
d_call: TRBD2

cdr3_nt: TGTGCAAGTCGCTTAGTACGAGCGGGAGCGATTCATGTCTACAATGAGCAGTTCTTC
cdr3_aa: CASRLVRAGAIHVYNEQFF
v_call: TRBV12-2
j_call: TRBJ2-1
clone_size: NA
d_call: NA

cdr3_nt: TGTGCCAGCAGCCCGACAGGGACAGGAGGCACCGGGGAGCTGTTTTTT
cdr3_aa: CASSPTGTGGTGELFF
v_call: TRBV3-1/TRBV3-2
j_call: TRBJ2-2
clone_size: few
d_call: TRBD1

cdr3_nt: TGTGCCAGCAGCGTAAAGGGAGGCGGGGGGGATTCACCCCTCCACTTT
cdr3_aa: CASSVKGGGGDSPLHF
v_call: TRBV9
j_call: TRBJ1-6
clone_size: NA
d_call: NA

cdr3_nt: TGTGCCAGCTCACAAGCTACAGGGGCGGACTACGAGCAGTACTTC
cdr3_aa: CASSQATGADYEQYF
v_call: TRBV18
j_call: TRBJ2-7
clone_size: few
d_call: TRBD1

cdr3_nt: TGTGCCTGGAGGGACAGCTCCTACGAGCAGTACTTC
cdr3_aa: CAWRDSSYEQYF
v_call: TRBV30
j_call: TRBJ2-7
clone_size: NA
d_call: NA

cdr3_nt: TGTGCCAGCAGCTCGGGACTTCGGCTCGACCCAGGGACCCAGTACTTC
cdr3_aa: CASSSGLRLDPGTQYF
v_call: TRBV5-8
j_call: TRBJ2-5
clone_size: NA
d_call: NA

cdr3_nt: TGCGCCAGCAGCCAAGATCCCACAGGGGATAGCAATCAGCCCCAGCATTTT
cdr3_aa: CASSQDPTGDSNQPQHF
v_call: TRBV4-1
j_call: TRBJ1-5
clone_size: few
d_call: TRBD1

cdr3_nt: TGTGCCACCAGTGATGGCGGAAGCAATCAGCCCCAGCATTTT
cdr3_aa: CATSDGGSNQPQHF
v_call: TRBV24-1
j_call: TRBJ1-5
clone_size: few
d_call: NA

cdr3_nt: TGTGCCAGCAGTTCGTCGACAGGGGACTATGGCTACACCTTC
cdr3_aa: CASSSSTGDYGYTF
v_call: TRBV27
j_call: TRBJ1-2
clone_size: NA
d_call: TRBD1